The rows below give T cell receptor beta chains drawn from one sample of a study of T cell responses to AZD1222 COVID-19 vaccine. TCRdb keeps only in-frame clones here, not all; method: immunoSEQ multiplex PCR. The sample holds some 180,000 clones, approximately 94% seen once. The specimen comprised peripheral blood, sampled 28 days after the second AZD1222 dose. Every receptor here comes from an adult who received the AZD1222 COVID-19 vaccine. Each CDR3 is given with its conserved first and last residue. The D gene is left open where the match is weak. Only some rows state a clone size, as once, few, many or a class for expanded clones.

V,size,D,J,CDR3,DNA
TRBV3-1/TRBV3-2,NA,NA,TRBJ2-4,CASSRRQIWDKNIQYF,TGTGCCAGCAGCCGGAGACAGATATGGGACAAAAACATTCAGTACTTC
TRBV2,NA,TRBD1,TRBJ1-2,CASSSDRLGYGYTF,TGTGCCAGCTCTTCGGACAGGTTGGGCTATGGCTACACCTTC
TRBV2,NA,TRBD1,TRBJ2-5,CASSRNPGQGGETQYF,TGTGCCAGCAGCAGAAACCCGGGACAGGGAGGCGAGACCCAGTACTTC
TRBV27,NA,TRBD1,TRBJ1-5,CASTPRGPQGQPQHF,TGTGCCAGTACTCCCAGGGGGCCCCAGGGTCAGCCCCAGCATTTT
TRBV5-4,once,TRBD2,TRBJ2-5,CASSLTAGVQETQYF,TGTGCCAGCAGCCTTACAGCGGGGGTTCAAGAGACCCAGTACTTC
TRBV28,NA,NA,TRBJ1-1,CASDGQALNTEAFF,TGTGCCAGCGACGGGCAGGCCCTGAACACTGAAGCTTTCTTT
TRBV12-3/TRBV12-4,NA,NA,TRBJ1-2,CASGLENYGYTF,TGTGCCAGCGGGCTGGAGAACTATGGCTACACCTTC
TRBV9,NA,TRBD2,TRBJ2-4,CASSESGNKNIQYF,TGTGCCAGCAGCGAGAGCGGGAACAAAAACATTCAGTACTTC
TRBV7-2,once,NA,TRBJ1-6,CASSPTLSPLHF,TGTGCCAGCAGCCCAACACTGTCACCCCTCCACTTT
TRBV27,NA,NA,TRBJ2-7,CASSISRLGAEQYF,TGTGCCAGCAGCATCAGCCGACTGGGGGCCGAGCAGTACTTC
TRBV9,NA,NA,TRBJ1-2,CASSANQKGEGYTF,TGTGCCAGCAGCGCCAACCAGAAGGGCGAAGGCTACACCTTC
TRBV2,once,TRBD2,TRBJ2-1,CASRGEREALRASRNEQFF,TGTGCCAGCAGGGGGGAGCGGGAGGCCTTACGGGCGTCCCGCAATGAGCAGTTCTTC
TRBV7-2,NA,NA,TRBJ2-5,CASSLVRDSGTQYF,TGTGCCAGCAGCTTAGTGCGGGATTCGGGGACCCAGTACTTC